What follows are 32 T cell receptor beta chains derived from one specimen sequenced in a study of T cells after yellow fever vaccination. TCRdb called the 5' RACE reads again in MiXCR, with one record for every CDR3 protein. Of around 360,000 distinct CDR3 sequences listed, around 10% are singletons. The sequencing used PBMCs, collected on the day of the first yellow fever vaccination. These receptors all come from a man younger than 35 who received the YFV17D yellow fever vaccine.

This clonotype was detected a few times. V is TRBV6-5 and J is TRBJ2-7, with 8 bases fitting TRBD1. This CDR3 has 16 amino acids. The germline V gene has CDR1 MNHEY and CDR2 SVGAGI. Germline trimming cut 0 bases from V and 5 bases from J; bases unmatched to any gene: 9. CDR3 nucleotide sequence: TGTGCCAGCAGTTACTCCACCCAGGGGGCAAGAAACGAGCAGTACTTC. Translating gives CASSYSTQGARNEQYF.

This clonotype was observed a few times. The rearrangement links TRBV5-5 to TRBJ2-3; TRBD1 or TRBD2 may be the D gene (7 bases each). V lost 7 bases and J 5 bases, leaving 20 bases between the germline ends. CDR1 is SGHKS and CDR2 is YYEKEE in the germline V gene (reference sequence). The CDR3 has 15 amino acids. This CDR3 is CASPAAGGAKDTQYF. In DNA, the CDR3 is TGTGCCAGCCCAGCCGCAGGGGGGGCCAAAGATACGCAGTATTTT.

Ten or more counts support this clonotype. The rearrangement joins TRBV7-2 to TRBJ2-5, with D possibly TRBD2 on 6 matching bases. CDR1 is SGHTA, CDR2 FQGNSA, per germline. V was clipped by 6 bases and J by 1 base, with 12 bases between them. The CDR3 covers 14 residues. Here the CDR3 reads CASSQAGSQETQYF. The CDR3, as DNA: TGTGCCAGCAGTCAAGCCGGGAGCCAAGAGACCCAGTACTTC.

The chain links TRBV6-4 to TRBJ1-2; D gene unclear. CDR3 length: 12 amino acids. Germline V gene data show CDR1 as MRHNA and CDR2 as SNTAGT. V lost 2 bases and J 8 bases, leaving 9 bases between the germline ends. For the CDR3, the DNA is TGTGCCAGCAGTGACCCAAGGAAAGGCTACACCTTC. Encoded protein: CASSDPRKGYTF.

This clonotype occurred many times. The chain is built from TRBV6-1 and TRBJ2-3; D unclear. Trimming took off 5 bases at V and 1 base at J, with 10 bases between the two ends. The germline CDR1 and CDR2 sequences are MNHNS and SASEGT. This CDR3 is 14 amino acids long. The CDR3 loop reads CASSLTTRTDTQYF. The CDR3 DNA sequence: TGTGCCAGCAGTCTTACTACGCGCACAGATACGCAGTATTTT.

This chain links TRBV12-3 or TRBV12-4 with TRBJ2-1; possibly TRBD2 for D (5 bases). Deletions cut 3 bases from V and 7 bases from J, with 16 bases between. The CDR3 sequence is 15 residues long. DNA for the CDR3: TGTGCCAGCAGTTTCTCGGGGAAGGGTCGAAATGAGCAGTTCTTC. Its translation: CASSFSGKGRNEQFF.

The rearrangement uses TRBV20-1 and TRBJ2-3; TRBD2 aligns across 8 bases. The CDR3 sequence is 15 residues long. Germline V gene data show CDR1 as DFQATT and CDR2 as SNEGSKA (reference sequence). J gave up 3 bases and V 0 bases, and 5 bases lay outside the gene matches. Here the CDR3 DNA reads TGCAGTGCTAGAGATCCCGCGGGGGGAACAGATACGCAGTATTTT. Its protein is CSARDPAGGTDTQYF.

The chain combines TRBV11-1 with TRBJ1-3; 12 nucleotides line up with TRBD1. The CDR3 has 20 amino acids. CDR1 is SGHAT, CDR2 FQDESV, per germline (reference sequence). V shed 3 bases and J 0 bases; nucleotides not matched to a gene: 12. The CDR3 loop is CASSFRSSGQGANSGNTIYF. In nucleotides, the CDR3 is TGTGCCAGCAGCTTTAGGTCTTCGGGACAGGGGGCAAACTCTGGAAACACCATATATTTT.

The chain employs TRBV7-8 and TRBJ2-2; D ambiguous. V was shortened by 4 bases and J by 7 bases, with 10 bases between the two germline ends. Per germline, CDR1 SGHVS and CDR2 FQNEAQ. The CDR3 runs 13 residues. The CDR3 reads CASSSRTRGELFF. CDR3 DNA: TGTGCCAGCAGCTCCCGAACCCGCGGGGAGCTGTTTTTT. Based on the CDR3 plus reference TRBV7-8 and TRBJ2-2, the full variable domain is GAGVSQSPRYKVAKRGQDVALRCDPISGHVSLFWYQQALGQGPEFLTYFQNEAQLDKSGLPSDRFFAERPEGSVSTLKIQRTQQEDSAVYLCASSSRTRGELFFGEGSRLTVL.

This clonotype was found a few times. This chain joins TRBV29-1 and TRBJ1-2, with D possibly being TRBD1 (5 bases). The CDR3 sequence is 12 residues long. V shed 7 bases and J shed 2 bases, with 11 bases lying between them. Germline V gives CDR1 SQVTM, CDR2 ANQGSEA. The CDR3 DNA sequence: TGCAGCGCCGGGGACCGGAACTATGGCTACACCTTC. This sequence encodes CSAGDRNYGYTF.

The chain joins TRBV4-3 to TRBJ2-6; TRBD1 aligns across 7 bases. J lost 2 bases, V lost 0 bases, and 4 bases had no gene match. CDR3 length: 17 residues. From germline, CDR1 is LGHNA and CDR2 YSLEER. The CDR3 sequence: CASSQEWDRTGANVLTF. For the CDR3, the DNA is TGCGCCAGCAGCCAAGAATGGGACAGAACTGGGGCCAACGTCCTGACTTTC.

This clonotype was counted only a few times. The chain joins TRBV20-1 to TRBJ2-5, with 13 bases lining up with TRBD2. Germline loops: CDR1 DFQATT, CDR2 SNEGSKA (reference sequence). This CDR3 region has 15 residues. V shed 3 bases, J shed 5 bases, and the junction held 6 bases outside the gene matches. The CDR3 protein is CSASPGTSGVETQYF. Written as DNA, the CDR3 is TGCAGTGCTAGTCCTGGGACTAGCGGGGTGGAGACCCAGTACTTC.

The chain carries TRBV5-5 and TRBJ2-1; TRBD1 might be the D (6 bases). This CDR3 has 12 residues. Between the trimmed V and J ends, which lost 4 bases and 8 bases, there was a span of 10 bases. Looked up from germline, CDR1 is SGHKS and CDR2 is YYEKEE (reference sequence). CDR3 region: CASSHGGYEQFF. The CDR3 nucleotides read TGTGCCAGCAGCCATGGGGGCTATGAGCAGTTCTTC.

This clonotype was seen a few times. The chain joins TRBV5-1 to TRBJ1-2; no reliable D call. Germline V lookup: CDR1 SGHRS, CDR2 YFSETQ. The CDR3 has 13 residues. V was pared by 1 base and J by 9 bases, with 13 bases between. The CDR3 sequence: CASSLNLAESYTF. The CDR3 DNA reads TGCGCCAGCAGCTTGAATCTTGCAGAAAGCTACACCTTC.

This clonotype showed up just a few times. This chain uses TRBV6-2 or TRBV6-3 with TRBJ1-5; D ambiguous. This CDR3 spans 17 amino acids. The ends were cut back, 2 bases at V and 5 bases at J, with 19 bases in the middle. Germline V gene data show CDR1 as MNHEY and CDR2 as SVGEGT. The CDR3 coding sequence is TGTGCCAGCAGTTACGTTTCTGGAGGGCCATCCGATCAGCCCCAGCATTTT. It specifies CASSYVSGGPSDQPQHF.

The chain is built from TRBV7-2 and TRBJ1-5; D may be TRBD1 (6 bases). Trimming left V 0 bases short and J 6 bases short, with 12 bases between. CDR1 and CDR2 from the germline V gene are SGHTA and FQGNSA. The CDR3 has 15 amino acids. CDR3 bases: TGTGCCAGCAGCTTAGCGCCGGGGGGCGTTCAGCCCCAGCATTTT. Residues: CASSLAPGGVQPQHF.

The J gene is TRBJ2-5, the V gene TRBV7-3; possibly TRBD1 or TRBD2 for D (5 bases each). The germline V gene has CDR1 SGHTA and CDR2 FQGTGA. V lost 6 bases and J 5 bases, leaving 10 bases between the germline ends. The CDR3 sequence is 12 residues long. The CDR3 DNA sequence: TGTGCCAGCAGAAGAGGGGACGAGACCCAGTACTTC. Its translation: CASRRGDETQYF.

With regard to this clonotype: The junction does not match germline at one end; this may be a read error. The V and J genes are TRBV5-4 and TRBJ2-1, with 7 bases lining up with TRBD2. There are 17 residues in the CDR3. Germline V gene lookup returns CDR1 SGHNT and CDR2 YYREEE (reference sequence). The CDR3 nucleotides are TGTGCCAGCAGCAGGTCTAGCGGCCTTCGCCCCTACGATGAGCCGTTCTTC. Its protein product is CASSRSSGLRPYDEPFF.

DNA for the CDR3: TGCGCCAGCAGCCAAGATTCCAGGGGGCTGACAAATCAGCCCCAGCATTTT. It yields the protein CASSQDSRGLTNQPQHF. The chain has TRBV4-1 and TRBJ1-5, with 8 bases that match TRBD1. J gave up 4 bases and V 0 bases, and 8 bases lay outside the gene matches. This CDR3 comprises 17 residues. Germline loops: CDR1 MGHRA, CDR2 YSYEKL.

The rearrangement uses TRBV6-5 and TRBJ2-3, with D hard to call. Germline CDR1 is MNHEY and CDR2 is SVGAGI. The CDR3 is made up of 13 amino acids. The V gene lost 2 bases and the J gene lost 5 bases, with 8 bases spanning the gap. The CDR3 DNA follows: TGTGCCAGCAGTTACCAGTTCTTAGATACGCAGTATTTT. The encoded protein is CASSYQFLDTQYF.

This clonotype appeared a few times. The chain joins TRBV19 to TRBJ2-1, with a weak D call TRBD1 (6 bases). The CDR3 covers 14 residues. Germline loops: CDR1 LNHDA, CDR2 SQIVND (reference sequence). Trimming took off 4 bases at V and 7 bases at J, with 14 bases between the two ends. In DNA, the CDR3 is TGTGCCAGTAGTACATATACTACAGGGAATGAGCAGTTCTTC. This codes for CASSTYTTGNEQFF.

The genes are TRBV23-1 and TRBJ2-7; D is unclear. TRBV23-1 is filed as an ORF, its function uncertain. Deletions cut 4 bases from V and 7 bases from J, with 5 bases between. The CDR3 is 10 residues long. The CDR3 DNA reads TGCGCCAGCAGTCCAAGGGAGCAGTACTTC. This gives the protein CASSPREQYF.

In nucleotides, the CDR3 is TGCAGTGCTAGAGCACGGGGCTACGAGCAGTACTTC. Translating gives CSARARGYEQYF. The chain links TRBV20-1 to TRBJ2-7, with a possible D match to TRBD2 (5 bases). The germline V gene encodes CDR1 DFQATT and CDR2 SNEGSKA (reference sequence). The V end lost 1 base, the J end lost 3 bases, and 7 bases lay between the germline ends. The CDR3 has 12 amino acids.

This clonotype occurred many times. The CDR3 sequence: CASSYSQPRAGEQFF. The CDR3 bases are TGTGCCAGCAGTTACTCTCAGCCCAGGGCAGGGGAGCAGTTCTTC. J is TRBJ2-1 and V is TRBV6-5, with D perhaps matching TRBD1 (5 bases). CDR1 MNHEY and CDR2 SVGAGI come from the germline V gene. Trimming stripped 0 bases from V and 10 bases from J, with 16 bases between. The CDR3 spans 15 residues.

This clonotype was seen a few times. The rearrangement joins TRBV20-1 to TRBJ1-1; possibly TRBD1 for D (5 bases). Germline V CDR1 and CDR2: DFQATT, SNEGSKA (reference sequence). Trimming removed 2 bases from V and 7 bases from J, with 17 bases in between. The CDR3 runs to 14 residues. The CDR3 nucleotides read TGCAGTGCTAGAATGAGCCTAGGGAGGGGTGAAGCTTTCTTT. Residues: CSARMSLGRGEAFF.

There are a few counts of this clonotype. The CDR3 nucleotides are TGTGCCAGCAGCTTAGCCCTAGATCTCGCCGGGGAGCTGTTTTTT. Residues: CASSLALDLAGELFF. This chain connects TRBV7-2 to TRBJ2-2; no firm D call. The CDR3 spans 15 residues. Germline assignment: CDR1 SGHTA and CDR2 FQGNSA. V dropped 0 bases and J dropped 6 bases, with 11 bases sitting between them.

This clonotype has only a few counts. The chain is built from TRBV4-3 and TRBJ1-2; TRBD1 is a possible D gene (5 bases). The germline CDR1 and CDR2 sequences are LGHNA and YSLEER. CDR3 size: 15 residues. Trimming cost V 6 bases and J 8 bases, with 22 bases left between them. The CDR3 loop reads CASSEDGGALNGYTF. The CDR3 DNA is TGCGCCAGCAGTGAAGACGGTGGGGCTTTAAACGGCTACACCTTC.

This clonotype has a handful of counts. V usage is TRBV6-2 or TRBV6-3 and J usage is TRBJ2-5; either TRBD1 or TRBD2 may supply D (7 bases each). The germline V gene encodes CDR1 MNHEY and CDR2 SVGEGT. The ends were cut back, 0 bases at V and 7 bases at J, with 21 bases in the middle. The CDR3 loop spans 17 amino acids. CDR3 in DNA: TGTGCCAGCAGTTACTCGATGAGCGGGACAGCACAAAGGACCCAGTACTTC. This gives the protein CASSYSMSGTAQRTQYF.

This chain links TRBV5-1 with TRBJ2-7; D gene unclear. The CDR3 spans 15 residues. CDR1 and CDR2 (germline): SGHRS, YFSETQ. V was clipped by 2 bases and J by 3 bases, with 15 bases between them. The CDR3 DNA is TGCGCCAGCAGCTTTTCTCCGAGCAAGATCTACGAGCAGTACTTC. Protein: CASSFSPSKIYEQYF.

This clonotype appeared once. J is TRBJ1-1 and V is TRBV20-1, with D possibly being TRBD1 (6 bases). The CDR3 spans 14 residues. Germline V CDR1 and CDR2: DFQATT, SNEGSKA (reference sequence). The ends were cut back, 3 bases at V and 5 bases at J, with 16 bases in the middle. The CDR3 spells CSASHWGLNTEAFF. The CDR3 DNA reads TGCAGTGCTAGCCATTGGGGGCTTAATACTGAAGCTTTCTTT.

The rearrangement joins TRBV3-1 to TRBJ2-6; D is unclear. The CDR3 consists of 17 residues. Germline CDR1 LGHDT, CDR2 YNNKEL (reference sequence). V lost 0 bases and J lost 3, with 12 bases in between. The CDR3 protein is CASSQERSGGGANVLTF. CDR3 in DNA: TGTGCCAGCAGCCAAGAGAGGTCGGGTGGTGGGGCCAACGTCCTGACTTTC.

The genes are TRBV20-1 and TRBJ1-1, with TRBD1 matching over 7 bases. This CDR3 has 15 residues. Germline V lookup: CDR1 DFQATT, CDR2 SNEGSKA (reference sequence). Trimming cost V 0 bases and J 2 bases; bases outside gene matches: 6. The DNA of the CDR3 is TGCAGTGCTAGAGATCGGAGGACAGGAAACACTGAAGCTTTCTTT. Protein: CSARDRRTGNTEAFF.